The TCR beta chain under discussion was sequenced for a study of T cells after yellow fever vaccination. Across the whole study: Fractions of low cell number were prepared using SMART-Seq v4 Ultra Low Input. General observations from the study: The study re-detected most primary-vaccination clones after the booster (96% CD4, around 90% CD8).

About this clonotype: No antigen is known for it.

One entry per CDR3 protein results from TCRdb running MiXCR on the 5' RACE reads. The table shows about 350,000 distinct CDR3 sequences, with roughly 4.3% occurring only once. The CDR3 sequence is 12 residues long. V lost 5 bases, J lost 15 bases, and 17 bases lay in between. Germline lookup yields CDR1 MDHEN and CDR2 SYDVKM. This specimen consisted of PBMCs, obtained 5 days after the yellow fever booster vaccination. This sequence originates from a man between 18 and 35 years old who received the YFV17D yellow fever vaccine. The chain employs TRBV28 and TRBJ2-1, with a possible D match to TRBD2 (6 bases). The chain's CDR3 is CASSNIAEGWFF. CDR3 bases: TGTGCCAGCAGTAACATAGCGGAGGGGTGGTTCTTC.